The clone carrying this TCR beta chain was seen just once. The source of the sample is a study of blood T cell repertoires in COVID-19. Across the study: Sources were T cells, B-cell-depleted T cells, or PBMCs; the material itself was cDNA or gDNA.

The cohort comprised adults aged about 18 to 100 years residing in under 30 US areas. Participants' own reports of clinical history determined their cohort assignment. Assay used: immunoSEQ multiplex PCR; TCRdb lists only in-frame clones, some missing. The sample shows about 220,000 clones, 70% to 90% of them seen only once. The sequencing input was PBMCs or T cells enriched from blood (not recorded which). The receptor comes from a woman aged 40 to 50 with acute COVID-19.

For the CDR3, the DNA is TGTGCCTGGAGTGCAGGACTAGTAACGGTGAATGAGCAGTTCTTC. Translated, it gives CAWSAGLVTVNEQFF. V is TRBV30 and J is TRBJ2-1, with TRBD2 matching over 7 bases. CDR3 length: 15 amino acids. Trimming cost V 1 base and J 7 bases; bases outside gene matches: 10. The germline V gene has CDR1 GTSNPN and CDR2 SVGIG (reference sequence). Drawing the rest from reference TRBV30 and TRBJ2-1, the complete variable domain is SQTIHQWPATLVQPVGSPLSLECTVEGTSNPNLYWYRQAAGRGLQLLFYSVGIGQISSEVPQNLSASRPQDRQFILSSKKLLLSDSGFYLCAWSAGLVTVNEQFFGPGTRLTVL.